The 30 T cell receptor beta chains presented below share a single source sample, sequenced in a study of glioma-infiltrating T cells. Using RNA template, CDR3s of TCR alpha and beta were amplified with iRepertoire arm-PCR. From the multiplex PCR reads, TCRdb called clonotypes with MiXCR, one entry per CDR3 protein. The repertoire consists of roughly 350,000 distinct CDR3 sequences, with about 40% occurring once and the leading ten covering 12%. The sample consisted of glioma tissue, nonneoplastic brain tissue, or PBMCs (not recorded which). The source is a human donor with low-grade glioma or glioblastoma, undergoing nonglioma brain surgery, or in good health (not recorded which).

The chain uses TRBV18 and TRBJ2-7; D possibly corresponds to TRBD2 (5 bases). The germline V gene encodes CDR1 KGHSH and CDR2 LQKENI. This CDR3 has 14 amino acids. Trimming cost V 4 bases and J 7 bases, with 17 bases left between them. As DNA, the CDR3 is TGTGCCAGCTCACTGTCCTGGGCCTCGGGGGAGCAGTACTTC. As protein: CASSLSWASGEQYF.

To note about this clonotype: This clone may be a read error of a much larger clone one base away. The gene calls are TRBV20-1 and TRBJ1-2, with a weak D call TRBD1 (5 bases). Trimming stripped 3 bases from V and 4 bases from J, with 12 bases between. Germline lookup yields CDR1 DFQATT and CDR2 SNEGSKA (reference sequence). The CDR3 has 13 residues. The chain's CDR3 is CSARDNQTYGYTF. CDR3 DNA: TGCAGTGCTAGGGACAACCAAACCTATGGCTACACCTTC.

The chain has TRBV4-1 and TRBJ2-3, with D maybe TRBD2 (5 bases). From germline, CDR1 is MGHRA and CDR2 YSYEKL. This CDR3 contains 15 residues. The V end was cut by 2 bases, the J end by 7 bases, with 16 bases between. The CDR3: CASSQNSVSRNTQYF. The CDR3 DNA follows: TGCGCCAGCAGCCAAAATAGCGTGAGCAGAAATACGCAGTATTTT.

This clonotype was picked up a small number of times. This chain links TRBV7-6 with TRBJ2-3; D possibly corresponds to TRBD1 (7 bases). Per the germline V gene, CDR1 is SGHVS and CDR2 is FNYEAQ. Between the trimmed V and J ends, which lost 5 bases and 5 bases, there was a span of 17 bases. The CDR3 covers 15 residues. The CDR3 spells CASSLEGAGLDTQYF. CDR3 in DNA: TGTGCCAGCAGCCTAGAGGGGGCGGGATTAGATACGCAGTATTTT.

This clonotype was recorded at least ten times. CDR3 amino acids: CSVSGQGGLRSYEQYF. The CDR3 bases are TGCAGTGTGTCCGGGCAGGGGGGCTTAAGATCCTACGAGCAGTACTTC. This chain joins TRBV20-1 and TRBJ2-7, with D possibly matching TRBD1 (7 bases). CDR1 is DFQATT and CDR2 is SNEGSKA in the germline V gene (reference sequence). The CDR3 is 16 residues long. The V and J ends lost 7 bases and 1 base respectively, with 23 bases between them.

This clonotype appeared a few times. The rearrangement joins TRBV2 to TRBJ2-3; 11 bases align to TRBD2. The V gene's germline CDR1 is SNHLY and CDR2 FYNNEI. The CDR3 is 16 amino acids. The V and J ends lost 4 bases and 2 bases, in that order; junction bases with no gene match: 5. CDR3 nucleotide sequence: TGTGCCAGCAGTGTGGTAGCGGGAGGGTTCACAGATACGCAGTATTTT. Its translation is CASSVVAGGFTDTQYF.

The chain couples TRBV4-3 to TRBJ2-3, with 7 bases that match TRBD2. This CDR3 spans 14 amino acids. Trimming at V came to 1 base and at J to 4 bases, leaving 2 bases not matched to a gene. The germline CDR1 and CDR2 sequences are LGHNA and YSLEER. The DNA for the CDR3 is TGCGCCAGCAGCCAAGGCGGGGGTCCAGATACGCAGTATTTT. Protein: CASSQGGGPDTQYF.

This clonotype was seen a handful of times. This chain links TRBV7-9 with TRBJ2-7, with 10 nucleotides matching TRBD1. CDR3 length: 14 residues. CDR1 SEHNR and CDR2 FQNEAQ come from the germline V gene (reference sequence). J was trimmed by 6 bases and V by 5 bases; bases with no gene match: 7. The CDR3 DNA reads as TGTGCCAGCAGCCGTGGACAGGGGGTGGGCGAGCAGTACTTC. It translates to CASSRGQGVGEQYF.

This clonotype was found many times. Here the CDR3 reads CASSQQGPNTEAFF. CDR3 sequence (DNA): TGCGCCAGCAGCCAGCAGGGGCCGAACACTGAAGCTTTCTTT. V gene TRBV4-3 combines with J gene TRBJ1-1; possible D gene TRBD1, 6 bases. The CDR3 totals 14 residues. Per germline, CDR1 LGHNA and CDR2 YSLEER. The V end was cut by 3 bases, the J end by 1 base, with 9 bases between.

This chain joins TRBV5-1 and TRBJ1-2; 8 nucleotides align to TRBD1. The CDR3 runs 14 residues. The ends lost 1 base at V and 6 bases at J; junction bases unmatched: 5. From germline, CDR1 is SGHRS and CDR2 YFSETQ. CDR3 sequence reads: CASSLMTGADGYTF. CDR3 DNA sequence: TGCGCCAGCAGCTTGATGACAGGGGCTGATGGCTACACCTTC.

The rearrangement links TRBV19 to TRBJ1-6; D remains unclear. The CDR3 is 12 residues long. The V gene lost 1 base and the J gene lost 10 bases, with 5 bases spanning the gap. Germline assignment: CDR1 LNHDA and CDR2 SQIVND (reference sequence). CDR3 in amino acids: CASSIGGSPLHF. The CDR3 DNA reads as TGTGCCAGTAGTATAGGTGGATCACCCCTCCACTTT.

This clonotype came up many times. This chain uses TRBV25-1 with TRBJ1-3; the D is unclear. There are 13 residues in the CDR3. From germline, CDR1 is MGHDK and CDR2 SYGVNS. With 5 bases removed from V and 4 bases from J, the gap between germline ends came to 9 bases. This chain's CDR3 is CASSWGWGNTIYF. CDR3 coding DNA: TGTGCCAGCAGTTGGGGATGGGGAAACACCATATATTTT.

Notes on this clonotype: A single base separates this from a much larger clone, so it may be a read error. The CDR3 loop is CASSYTNHPSKGLYF. In DNA form, the CDR3 reads TGTGCCAGCAGTTACACAAACCACCCATCGAAAGGGCTTTACTTC. The V gene is TRBV6-2 or TRBV6-3, the J gene TRBJ2-3, with no clear D. The CDR3 is 15 residues long. Germline values: CDR1 MNHEY, CDR2 SVGEGT.

This clonotype was detected a few times. V and J are TRBV12-3 or TRBV12-4 and TRBJ1-2, with a possible D match to TRBD1 (5 bases). V shed 3 bases and J shed 7 bases, with 21 bases lying between them. CDR3 length: 16 amino acids. The CDR3 DNA sequence: TGTGCCAGCAGTTTCACGGTGTACGGGCAGGGTAGTGGCTACACCTTC. It specifies CASSFTVYGQGSGYTF.

This clonotype was picked up a small number of times. The genes are TRBV4-3 and TRBJ1-1; no definite D call. V dropped 0 bases and J dropped 9 bases, with 8 bases sitting between them. From germline, CDR1 is LGHNA and CDR2 YSLEER. There are 12 residues in the CDR3. CDR3 region: CASSQEGGQAFF. DNA of the CDR3: TGCGCCAGCAGCCAAGAAGGCGGCCAAGCTTTCTTT.

Turning to this clonotype: One base away lies a much larger clone, so this may be a sequencing read error. The gene calls are TRBV6-1 and TRBJ2-3; D ambiguous. Trimming left V 6 bases short and J 6 bases short, with 16 bases between. From germline, CDR1 is MNHNS and CDR2 SASEGT. The CDR3 has 14 amino acids. The CDR3 region is CASRQHQLTDTQYF. CDR3 in DNA: TGTGCCAGCAGACAACATCAACTTACTGATACGCAGTATTTT.

This clonotype showed up many times. V gene TRBV28 combines with J gene TRBJ2-7; maybe TRBD1 (6 bases). The germline V gene encodes CDR1 MDHEN and CDR2 SYDVKM. The CDR3 sequence is 16 residues long. Trimming stripped 5 bases from V and 1 base from J, with 18 bases between. The CDR3 DNA sequence: TGTGCCAGCAGTCCACTCGGACAGCAAGAGTCCTACGAGCAGTACTTC. Protein sequence: CASSPLGQQESYEQYF.

A single count supports this clonotype. At one end, the junction sequence differs from germline, possibly due to a read error. V is TRBV24-1 and J is TRBJ2-4; D is unclear. The germline CDR1 and CDR2 sequences are KGHDR and SFDVKD. The CDR3 has 11 amino acids. This CDR3 reads CVTSSSNIQYF. The DNA of the CDR3 is TGTGTCACCAGTTCATCCAACATTCAGTACTTC.

J is TRBJ1-1 and V is TRBV19; TRBD1 might be the D (5 bases). There are 15 residues in the CDR3. CDR1 is LNHDA and CDR2 is SQIVND in the germline V gene (reference sequence). V shed 4 bases and J shed 3 bases, with 15 bases lying between them. The CDR3 DNA is TGTGCCAGTAGTAGGGGGGGACGGTTCCACACTGAAGCTTTCTTT. This gives the protein CASSRGGRFHTEAFF.

This clonotype was picked up many times. The rearrangement joins TRBV20-1 to TRBJ2-1; D remains unclear. Between the trimmed V and J ends, which lost 3 bases and 6 bases, there was a span of 9 bases. CDR1 is DFQATT and CDR2 is SNEGSKA in the germline V gene (reference sequence). The CDR3 sequence is 12 residues long. CDR3 loop: CSARDRFNEQFF. The CDR3 coding sequence is TGCAGTGCTAGGGACCGATTCAATGAGCAGTTCTTC.

The chain is built from TRBV29-1 and TRBJ2-3; TRBD2 is a possible D gene (5 bases). Between the trimmed V and J ends, which lost 6 bases and 2 bases, there was a span of 15 bases. The CDR3 loop spans 14 amino acids. The V gene's germline CDR1 is SQVTM and CDR2 ANQGSEA. In DNA form, the CDR3 reads TGCAGCGTCTCCCTTAGCGTATACACAGATACGCAGTATTTT. The encoded protein is CSVSLSVYTDTQYF.

This clonotype was picked up a small number of times. V is TRBV10-3 and J is TRBJ1-1; D not resolved. The V end lost 7 bases, the J end lost 1 base, and 10 bases lay between the germline ends. The V gene's germline CDR1 is ENHRY and CDR2 SYGVKD. The CDR3 runs to 13 residues. The CDR3 loop is CAITRTENTEAFF. The CDR3 nucleotides read TGTGCCATCACCCGGACGGAGAACACTGAAGCTTTCTTT.

This clonotype showed up many times. The V call is TRBV19, the J call TRBJ1-5, with D perhaps TRBD1 (5 bases). Germline assignment: CDR1 LNHDA and CDR2 SQIVND (reference sequence). The CDR3 has 15 residues. Between the trimmed V and J ends, which lost 3 bases and 5 bases, there was a span of 14 bases. The CDR3 protein is CASSIYQQVYQPQHF. DNA for the CDR3: TGTGCCAGTAGTATCTACCAACAGGTATATCAGCCCCAGCATTTT.

The rearrangement joins TRBV28 to TRBJ2-7; 10 positions agree with TRBD2. The germline V gene has CDR1 MDHEN and CDR2 SYDVKM. The CDR3 has 18 residues. V dropped 10 bases and J dropped 5; count of bases not matched to a gene: 23. The CDR3 sequence: CATSTSGIGWGSYNEQYF. The CDR3 DNA follows: TGTGCCACCAGCACTAGCGGGATCGGATGGGGCTCCTACAACGAGCAGTACTTC. Based on the CDR3 plus reference TRBV28 and TRBJ2-7, the full variable domain is DVKVTQSSRYLVKRTGEKVFLECVQDMDHENMFWYRQDPGLGLRLIYFSYDVKMKEKGDIPEGYSVSREKKERFSLILESASTNQTSMYLCATSTSGIGWGSYNEQYFGPGTRLTVT.

This clonotype occurred a few times. J is TRBJ2-7 and V is TRBV20-1, with TRBD1 matching over 8 bases. There are 16 residues in the CDR3. Germline CDR1 DFQATT, CDR2 SNEGSKA (reference sequence). After removal of 6 bases from V and 2 bases from J, the junction contained 15 bases not matched to a gene. The DNA of the CDR3 is TGCAGTGCCAACACCAAAGGACAGGGTATGACCTACGAGCAGTACTTC. As protein: CSANTKGQGMTYEQYF.

This clonotype has at least ten counts. The chain employs TRBV2 and TRBJ2-1; possibly TRBD1 for D (5 bases). The ends were cut back, 5 bases at V and 5 bases at J, with 16 bases in the middle. CDR1 and CDR2 (germline): SNHLY, FYNNEI. This CDR3 is built from 15 residues. The CDR3 loop reads CASSLDSPNHNEQFF. The CDR3 DNA reads TGTGCCAGCAGTTTAGACAGTCCCAATCACAATGAGCAGTTCTTC.

Many counts were recorded for this clonotype. This CDR3 reads CSARQLTGANTEAFF. The CDR3 nucleotides are TGCAGTGCTAGGCAGCTGACAGGGGCGAACACTGAAGCTTTCTTT. The V and J genes are TRBV20-1 and TRBJ1-1; the match to TRBD1 covers 8 bases. Germline V gene data show CDR1 as DFQATT and CDR2 as SNEGSKA (reference sequence). V lost 3 bases to trimming and J lost 1 base; unmatched junction nucleotides: 7. The CDR3 runs to 15 residues.

This clonotype was picked up one time. A much larger clone sits a single nucleotide away, making a read error possible. The chain uses TRBV27 and TRBJ2-7; D is perhaps TRBD2 (6 bases). The CDR3 spans 15 residues. Germline V gene data show CDR1 as MNHEY and CDR2 as SMNVEV (reference sequence). V shed 1 base and J shed 9 bases, with 19 bases lying between them. The CDR3: CASSLFAGRQAGQYF. The DNA of the CDR3 is TGTGCCAGCAGTTTATTTGCGGGACGCCAGGCCGGGCAGTACTTC.

The gene calls are TRBV12-3 or TRBV12-4 and TRBJ2-5; D gene unclear. The V end lost 5 bases, the J end lost 4 bases, and 8 bases lay between the germline ends. CDR3 length: 12 residues. CDR3 residues: CASSITVETQYF. The CDR3 coding sequence is TGTGCCAGCAGTATCACGGTAGAGACCCAGTACTTC.

The rearrangement joins TRBV19 to TRBJ1-1; D ambiguous. The CDR3 totals 10 residues. The germline V gene has CDR1 LNHDA and CDR2 SQIVND (reference sequence). The V end lost 7 bases, the J end lost 11 bases, and 11 bases lay between the germline ends. Here the CDR3 reads CASKLGVAFF. CDR3 DNA sequence: TGTGCCAGTAAGCTCGGCGTTGCTTTCTTT.